Sequencing of this T cell receptor beta chain was carried out in a study of graft-versus-host responses after intestinal transplantation. Across the study: Uniformly, recipients were administered anti-thymocyte globulin induction with subsequent tacrolimus and steroids for two to three years.

TCRdb's copy holds only in-frame clones and misses some; the assay was immunoSEQ multiplex PCR. The sample carries 60,000 to 75,000 clones, around nine tenths recorded once. This clone was counted once. The antigen remains unidentified. Graft tissue processing released intraepithelial and lamina propria lymphocytes. The CDR3 runs 13 residues. Germline-derived CDR1 and CDR2 are SNHLY and FYNNEI. The V end lost 9 bases, the J end lost 5 bases, and 14 bases lay between the germline ends. Study-wide findings and caveats: Researchers found peak circulating GvH clone levels linked to early post-transplant HvG declines. GvH clones turned up in recipient marrow; some had shown up first in ileum or blood. Elevated graft-versus-host to host-versus-graft clonal ratios in allografts were recorded for patients with graft-donor T cell macrochimerism.

Sequencing used ileum tissue, obtained less than 400 days after transplant. This TCR was sampled from a human patient who received an intestinal transplant, so some T cells may come from the graft donor. The chain uses TRBV2 and TRBJ1-5; the D gene is possibly TRBD1 (5 bases). CDR3 in amino acids: CASRGTDYQPQHF. As DNA, the CDR3 is TGTGCCAGTAGAGGGACGGATTATCAGCCCCAGCATTTT.